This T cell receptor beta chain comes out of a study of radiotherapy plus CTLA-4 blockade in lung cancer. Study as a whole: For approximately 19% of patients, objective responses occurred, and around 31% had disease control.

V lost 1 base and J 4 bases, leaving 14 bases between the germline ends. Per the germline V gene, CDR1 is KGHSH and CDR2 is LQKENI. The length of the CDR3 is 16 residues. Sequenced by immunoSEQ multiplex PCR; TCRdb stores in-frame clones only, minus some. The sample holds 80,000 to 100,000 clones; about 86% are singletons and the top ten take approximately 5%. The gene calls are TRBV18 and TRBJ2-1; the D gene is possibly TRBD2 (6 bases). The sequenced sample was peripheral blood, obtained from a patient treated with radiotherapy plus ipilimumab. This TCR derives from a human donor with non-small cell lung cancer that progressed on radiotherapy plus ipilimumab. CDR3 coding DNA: TGTGCCAGCTCACCACTTCTTAGCGGTATATACAATGAGCAGTTCTTC. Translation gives CASSPLLSGIYNEQFF.